This T cell receptor (beta chain) came from a study of blood T cell repertoires in COVID-19. Study information: The study drew acute and convalescent COVID-19 samples from the United States, Italy and Spain. In each case, the material was cDNA or gDNA derived from T cells, B-cell-depleted T cells, or PBMCs.

Unmatched junction bases numbered 8, after V lost 2 bases and J lost 9 bases. CDR1 is SGHDN and CDR2 is FVKESK in the germline V gene. The CDR3 covers 16 residues. This clone was recorded once. Enrolment of Seattle patients took place during active infection, and they were followed longitudinally. Original processing methods: Estimates of nucleated cell counts were drawn from the amplification of reference gene primers. Repertoires were generated with immunoSEQ multiplex PCR, while TCRdb's copy carries only in-frame clones and drops some. The V and J calls and clone size were taken over from that table, and D and trimming were inferred from the DNA. The table lists under 55,000 clones, over 70% of them singletons, with 2.1% in the top ten.

The sequenced material came from peripheral blood. The receptor comes from a woman of 80 years or more with COVID-19, enrolled during active disease. The chain recombines TRBV14 with TRBJ2-1, with 12 bases aligning to TRBD1. The CDR3 DNA is TGTGCCAGCAGCCAATACGGGACAGGGGGCTCATCTGAGCAGTTCTTC. As protein: CASSQYGTGGSSEQFF.